What follows are 25 T cell receptor beta chains derived from one specimen sequenced in a study of T cells after yellow fever vaccination. TCRdb recomputed calls from the 5' RACE reads with MiXCR, one row per CDR3 protein. The sample has 200,000 or so distinct CDR3 sequences; around 6.7% are singletons. Sequences were derived from CD4+ T cells sorted from PBMCs, sampled on the day of the yellow fever booster vaccination. All receptors derive from a man aged 25 to 40 who received the YFV17D yellow fever vaccine.

In this sample, this clonotype turned up many times. This sequence joins TRBV19 and TRBJ2-3; D is tentatively TRBD1 or TRBD2 (6 bases each). The V end lost 3 bases, the J end lost 4 bases, and 8 bases lay between the germline ends. This CDR3 comprises 13 residues. Germline V gene data show CDR1 as LNHDA and CDR2 as SQIVND (reference sequence). In DNA form, the CDR3 reads TGTGCCAGTAGTATCGGGGGCGCAGATACGCAGTATTTT. The encoded protein is CASSIGGADTQYF.

The chain employs TRBV12-3 or TRBV12-4 and TRBJ1-2; the D is unclear. The CDR3 totals 12 residues. With 3 bases removed from V and 5 bases from J, the gap between germline ends came to 7 bases. The CDR3 nucleotides are TGTGCCAGCAGTTTTAAAGGTTATGGCTACACCTTC. It specifies CASSFKGYGYTF.

This clonotype occurred a few times. The CDR3 sequence is CASSPRTLSNTEAFF. The DNA for the CDR3 is TGTGCCAGCAGCCCGCGGACCCTATCGAACACTGAAGCTTTCTTT. The V gene is TRBV7-2, the J gene TRBJ1-1; D ambiguous. The germline CDR1 and CDR2 sequences are SGHTA and FQGNSA. CDR3 size: 15 residues. The V end lost 5 bases, the J end lost 1 base, and 14 bases lay between the germline ends.

The chain carries TRBV5-6 and TRBJ2-1, with D perhaps matching TRBD1 or TRBD2 (5 bases each). Looked up from germline, CDR1 is SGHDT and CDR2 is YYEEEE. CDR3 length equals 16 residues. With 2 bases removed from V and 0 bases from J, the gap between germline ends came to 12 bases. The CDR3 nucleotides read TGTGCCAGCAGCTTCGAGGGGTCGAGCTCCTACAATGAGCAGTTCTTC. It specifies CASSFEGSSSYNEQFF.

This clonotype was seen repeatedly, ten times or more. This chain connects TRBV20-1 to TRBJ2-1; D remains unclear. Trimming took 3 bases from V and 1 from J, leaving 16 bases between them. CDR1 and CDR2 from the germline V gene are DFQATT and SNEGSKA (reference sequence). CDR3 length: 16 amino acids. CDR3 protein: CSASSFVAASYNEQFF. The DNA of the CDR3 is TGCAGTGCTAGCTCCTTTGTGGCAGCTTCCTACAATGAGCAGTTCTTC.

This clonotype was detected many times. The V call is TRBV10-3, the J call TRBJ2-2, with TRBD1 identical over 7 bases. Per the germline V gene, CDR1 is ENHRY and CDR2 is SYGVKD. After removal of 8 bases from V and 5 bases from J, the junction contained 8 bases not matched to a gene. The CDR3 is made up of 14 amino acids. In DNA form, the CDR3 reads TGTGCCATCCGAGGGACAGTGGGAACCGGGGAGCTGTTTTTT. Its protein product is CAIRGTVGTGELFF.

About this clonotype itself: This could be a read error, since a much larger clone is one nucleotide away. The chain recombines TRBV6-2 or TRBV6-3 with TRBJ2-1, with TRBD2 identical over 7 bases. V lost 7 bases and J lost 2; bases outside the gene matches: 8. Germline V gene sequence: CDR1 MNHEY, CDR2 SVGEGT. The CDR3 has 15 amino acids. In DNA, the CDR3 is TGTGCCAGCACCAGGGCTAGCGGACCCTACAATGAGCAGTTCTTC. This sequence encodes CASTRASGPYNEQFF.

This clonotype was observed at least ten times. The chain carries TRBV10-3 and TRBJ2-5; D ambiguous. The V end lost 0 bases, the J end lost 2 bases, and 7 bases lay between the germline ends. CDR3 length: 14 amino acids. Per the germline V gene, CDR1 is ENHRY and CDR2 is SYGVKD. Here the CDR3 DNA reads TGTGCCATCAGTGAGTCCGACGGTCAAGAGACCCAGTACTTC. It specifies CAISESDGQETQYF.

Only a few counts were recorded for this clonotype. V usage is TRBV5-1 and J usage is TRBJ2-7; D unresolved. This CDR3 has 14 amino acids. The V end lost 4 bases, the J end lost 2 bases, and 13 bases lay between the germline ends. Germline CDR1 reads SGHRS; CDR2 reads YFSETQ. The CDR3 DNA reads TGCGCCAGCAGCGGAACAGCTTATCCCTACGAGCAGTACTTC. Encoded protein: CASSGTAYPYEQYF.

V is TRBV19 and J is TRBJ1-1; no clear D gene. The CDR3 has 12 amino acids. Germline CDR1 LNHDA, CDR2 SQIVND (reference sequence). Between the trimmed V and J ends, which lost 7 bases and 7 bases, there was a span of 13 bases. CDR3 sequence: CASKKREGEAFF. The CDR3 DNA is TGTGCCAGTAAGAAACGGGAGGGTGAAGCTTTCTTT.

This clonotype was found many times. The chain couples TRBV4-3 to TRBJ2-5; D is uncertain. The V end was cut by 3 bases, the J end by 4 bases, with 21 bases between. Germline CDR1 reads LGHNA; CDR2 reads YSLEER. There are 17 residues in the CDR3. The CDR3 region is CASSQGSHGPMGETQYF. The CDR3 DNA sequence: TGCGCCAGCAGCCAGGGAAGTCACGGGCCCATGGGAGAGACCCAGTACTTC.

This clonotype was seen a handful of times. The CDR3 nucleotides are TGTGCCAGCAGTAGCCCGGGTGGCTCCTACGAGCAGTACTTC. Its protein is CASSSPGGSYEQYF. V and J are TRBV28 and TRBJ2-7; D is unclear. The CDR3 has 14 amino acids. Germline V gives CDR1 MDHEN, CDR2 SYDVKM. V lost 5 bases and J 0 bases, leaving 11 bases between the germline ends.

The table lists this clonotype with many counts. The chain links TRBV6-2 or TRBV6-3 to TRBJ2-1; 10 nucleotides align to TRBD2. The CDR3 has 15 amino acids. CDR1 is MNHEY, CDR2 SVGEGT, per germline. The V gene end was trimmed by 4 bases and the J gene end by 8 bases; junction bases not matched to a gene: 8. CDR3 residues: CASSSTSGMPDEQFF. The CDR3, as DNA: TGTGCCAGCAGTTCCACTAGCGGGATGCCTGATGAGCAGTTCTTC.

The sample holds many counts of this clonotype. V and J are TRBV7-2 and TRBJ2-5; D is perhaps TRBD2 (6 bases). V lost 5 bases to trimming and J lost 14 bases, with 18 bases between them. Germline V gives CDR1 SGHTA, CDR2 FQGNSA. The CDR3 consists of 12 residues. The CDR3 DNA reads TGTGCCAGCAGCCCTTCGGCCGGGACTGGATACTTC. Its protein is CASSPSAGTGYF.

This clonotype was recorded at least ten times. This sequence joins TRBV7-8 and TRBJ2-7; the D call may be TRBD1 or TRBD2 (5 bases each). V lost 4 bases to trimming and J lost 5 bases, with 18 bases between them. The CDR3 is made up of 15 amino acids. The germline gives CDR1 SGHVS, CDR2 FQNEAQ. CDR3 residues: CASSSRGSLRDEQYF. CDR3 DNA sequence: TGTGCCAGCAGCTCGAGGGGCTCCCTCAGGGACGAGCAGTACTTC.

This clonotype was counted a single time. One base away lies a much larger clone, so this may be a sequencing read error. V gene TRBV7-8 combines with J gene TRBJ2-7; unclear D gene. This CDR3 has 13 residues. Germline CDR1 SGHVS, CDR2 FQNEAQ. For the CDR3, the DNA is TGTGCCAGCGGCTTTGCCGTTGACTACGAGCAGTACTTC. Translated: CASGFAVDYEQYF.

This clonotype has more than one count but fewer than ten. The chain combines TRBV20-1 with TRBJ1-6, with 7 bases matching TRBD1. Trimming removed 6 bases from V and 8 bases from J; junction bases left unmatched: 10. CDR1 and CDR2 (germline): DFQATT, SNEGSKA (reference sequence). This CDR3 is built from 14 residues. The CDR3, as DNA: TGCAGTGCCCTAGCCGGGACAGTTGATTCACCCCTCCACTTT. Its protein product is CSALAGTVDSPLHF.

This clonotype was observed a handful of times. V gene TRBV29-1 combines with J gene TRBJ2-7; D remains unclear. Germline lookup yields CDR1 SQVTM and CDR2 ANQGSEA. This CDR3 is built from 11 residues. Deletions cut 2 bases from V and 5 bases from J, with 7 bases between. As DNA, the CDR3 is TGCAGCGTTGAAACAATTGACGAGCAGTACTTC. Its protein is CSVETIDEQYF.

This clonotype was seen repeatedly, ten times or more. This sequence joins TRBV20-1 and TRBJ2-3; weak D call: TRBD2 (6 bases). Germline CDR1 DFQATT, CDR2 SNEGSKA (reference sequence). The CDR3 is made up of 13 amino acids. V lost 3 bases and J 2 bases, leaving 9 bases between the germline ends. DNA of the CDR3: TGCAGTGCTAGCGGAGGGCCCACAGATACGCAGTATTTT. It encodes CSASGGPTDTQYF.

The rearrangement uses TRBV27 and TRBJ2-1; D remains ambiguous. Between the trimmed V and J ends, which lost 2 bases and 3 bases, there was a span of 14 bases. Germline CDR1 MNHEY, CDR2 SMNVEV (reference sequence). The CDR3 loop spans 16 amino acids. CDR3 in amino acids: CASSLQKGSGYNEQFF. The DNA of the CDR3 is TGTGCCAGCAGTTTACAAAAAGGGTCGGGCTACAATGAGCAGTTCTTC.

This clonotype occurred a few times. This chain joins TRBV9 and TRBJ2-3, with no clear D. This CDR3 has 13 amino acids. Germline lookup yields CDR1 SGDLS and CDR2 YYNGEE. Trimming took off 1 base at V and 5 bases at J, with 8 bases between the two ends. Here the CDR3 DNA reads TGTGCCAGCAGCGTAAATTCGAAAGATACGCAGTATTTT. Translation gives CASSVNSKDTQYF.

V and J are TRBV7-2 and TRBJ2-3; TRBD1 is a possible D gene (5 bases). Germline V gene sequence: CDR1 SGHTA, CDR2 FQGNSA. The CDR3 is 14 amino acids. V dropped 3 bases and J dropped 6 bases, with 13 bases sitting between them. This CDR3 is CASSLDTTADTQYF. The CDR3 coding sequence is TGTGCCAGCAGCTTGGACACCACGGCCGATACGCAGTATTTT.

This clonotype was detected a few times. The J gene is TRBJ2-7, the V gene TRBV28; a possible D gene is TRBD2 (6 bases). The germline V and J ends were trimmed by 8 bases and 3 bases, with 17 bases remaining between them. This CDR3 has 14 amino acids. Germline CDR1 reads MDHEN; CDR2 reads SYDVKM. CDR3 DNA: TGTGCCAGCGGCCCCGGAGGGCGGGGCTACGAGCAGTACTTC. As protein: CASGPGGRGYEQYF.

Concerning this clonotype: A read error may explain this, as a much larger clone is one base away. V gene TRBV5-1 combines with J gene TRBJ2-5; no definite D call. There are 13 residues in the CDR3. Germline V lookup: CDR1 SGHRS, CDR2 YFSETQ. CDR3 sequence reads: CARSHRREETQYF. Here the CDR3 DNA reads TGCGCCCGCAGCCACAGAAGAGAAGAGACCCAGTACTTC.

This clonotype has more than one count but fewer than ten. J is TRBJ1-3 and V is TRBV18, with no clear D. CDR3 size: 13 residues. CDR1 and CDR2 from the germline V gene are KGHSH and LQKENI. V was pared by 3 bases and J by 8 bases, with 11 bases between. CDR3 nucleotides: TGTGCCAGCTCACCCGGACTGGGCGACACCATATATTTT. Translation: CASSPGLGDTIYF.